This T cell receptor (beta chain) was obtained from a study of shared clonotypes between healthy human individuals. Study at large: Three CD4 naive, three CD4 memory, two CD8 naive and one CD8 memory plate were used per donor. Study-level results: Several donors shared approximately 5% of their naive CD4 clonotypes.

Sequencing was performed with immunoSEQ multiplex PCR; in TCRdb, only in-frame clones are kept and a portion is missing. This sample has just over 2,000,000 clones, with over 85% found just once. CD45RO-negative, CCR7-selected cells formed the naive CD8 fraction, which excluded terminally differentiated effector memory CD45RA+ cells. The germline V gene has CDR1 MNHEY and CDR2 SMNVEV (reference sequence). With 4 bases clipped from V and 8 bases from J, the junction kept 17 bases outside the gene matches. The CDR3 runs to 17 residues. Turning to this clone: Its target is unknown.

This clonotype was sampled from a man in his late teens or twenties in good health. Specimen: naive CD8+ T cells sorted from blood. This sequence joins TRBV27 and TRBJ1-2, with 9 bases matching TRBD1. The CDR3 sequence: CASSSPAGTGSASGYTF. DNA of the CDR3: TGTGCCAGCAGTTCCCCCGCCGGGACAGGGTCAGCATCGGGCTACACCTTC.